The T cell receptor (beta chain) under discussion was sequenced for a study of a mutant IDH1 vaccine in newly diagnosed glioma. Across the study: Males made up approximately 62% and females about 40% of treated patients, whose mean age was around 41 years.

General study findings and limits: Changes to the top peripheral T cell clonotypes appeared unrelated to pseudoprogression.

CDR3 length: 14 amino acids. V was shortened by 8 bases and J by 1 base, with 12 bases between the two germline ends. Germline V gene sequence: CDR1 MNHNY, CDR2 SVGAGI (reference sequence). Details on this clone: What it binds is not known.

Assay used: immunoSEQ multiplex PCR; TCRdb lists only in-frame clones, some missing. Of roughly 32,000 clones listed, about three quarters are singletons. Described time point: baseline, week 1 (first vaccination visit). Treatment meaning: pre-vaccination baseline after standard-of-care therapy. This chain links TRBV6-6 with TRBJ1-5, with D perhaps matching TRBD1 (5 bases). The source is a man aged 50 or older with glioma. Some clones in this sample may be carry-over from other donors' samples. Sequences were derived from peripheral blood mononuclear cells (PBMCs), sampled from a glioma patient treated with radiotherapy, temozolomide or both. The chain's CDR3 is CASGHGTSNQPQHF. The DNA for the CDR3 is TGTGCCAGCGGACACGGGACCAGCAATCAGCCCCAGCATTTT.